One T cell receptor (beta chain) is described in this entry. Its specificity is unknown. It was 5'RACE with constant-segment primers that produced the TCR alpha and TCR beta cDNA libraries, which carried sample barcodes and UMIs. TCRdb redid the calling of the 5' RACE reads with MiXCR, one entry per CDR3 protein. The sample contains fewer than 350,000 distinct CDR3 sequences, over 11% of which appear only once. This record comes from a study of T-cell memory formation after mild COVID-19. In the study overall: Across donors, TCR clusters were largely donor specific. General observations from the study: Whether second-wave clones peaking at day 37 were SARS-CoV-2 specific went unconfirmed. Within pre-infection memory, some responding clones were found, suggesting cross-reactive memory joined.

The CDR3 has 13 residues. Germline V lookup: CDR1 DFQATT, CDR2 SNEGSKA (reference sequence). Trimming stripped 6 bases from V and 0 bases from J, with 11 bases between. This chain uses TRBV20-1 with TRBJ2-5; no definite D call. This clonotype was obtained from a man aged 18 to 30 who had mild COVID-19 (a few samples of this study predate the infection). Cell type and time point are not known. Sequenced sample: PBMCs or a T cell subset sorted from them (not recorded which). CDR3 protein: CSAAAWYQETQYF. The CDR3 DNA reads TGCAGTGCGGCGGCGTGGTACCAAGAGACCCAGTACTTC.